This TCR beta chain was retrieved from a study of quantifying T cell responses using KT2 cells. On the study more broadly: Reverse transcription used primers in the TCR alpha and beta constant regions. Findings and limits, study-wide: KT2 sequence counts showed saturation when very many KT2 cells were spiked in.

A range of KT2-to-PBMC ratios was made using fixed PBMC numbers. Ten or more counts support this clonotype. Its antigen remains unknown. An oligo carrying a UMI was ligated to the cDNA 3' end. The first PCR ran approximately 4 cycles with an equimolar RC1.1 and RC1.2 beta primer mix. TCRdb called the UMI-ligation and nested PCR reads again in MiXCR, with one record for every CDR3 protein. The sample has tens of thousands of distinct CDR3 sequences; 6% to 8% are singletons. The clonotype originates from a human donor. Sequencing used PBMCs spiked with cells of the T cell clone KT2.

For the CDR3, the DNA is TGCAGTGCTAGACCGTGGGACAGGGACCAAGAGACCCAGTACTTC. This translates into CSARPWDRDQETQYF. V gene TRBV20-1 combines with J gene TRBJ2-5, with 9 nucleotides matching TRBD1. Germline assignment: CDR1 DFQATT and CDR2 SNEGSKA (reference sequence). This CDR3 region has 15 residues. V lost 2 bases to trimming and J lost 0 bases; unmatched junction nucleotides: 4.